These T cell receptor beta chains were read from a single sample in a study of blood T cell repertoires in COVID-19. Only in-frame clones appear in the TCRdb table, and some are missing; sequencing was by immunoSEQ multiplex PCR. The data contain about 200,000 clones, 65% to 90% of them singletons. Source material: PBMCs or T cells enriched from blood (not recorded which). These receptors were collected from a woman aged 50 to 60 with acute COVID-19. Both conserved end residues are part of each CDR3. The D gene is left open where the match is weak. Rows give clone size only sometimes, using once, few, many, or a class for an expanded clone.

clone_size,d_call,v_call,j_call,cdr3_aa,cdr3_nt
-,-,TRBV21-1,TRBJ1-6,CASSPRAGEDCNSPLHF,TGTGCCAGCAGCCCCAGGGCGGGGGAGGATTGTAATTCACCCCTCCACTTT
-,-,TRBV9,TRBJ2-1,CASGYRANVGEQFF,TGTGCCAGCGGTTACAGGGCCAACGTGGGTGAGCAGTTCTTC
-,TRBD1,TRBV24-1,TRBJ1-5,CATSDPTTDRGNNQPQHF,TGTGCCACCAGTGACCCAACGACTGACAGGGGAAACAATCAGCCCCAGCATTTT
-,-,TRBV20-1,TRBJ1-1,CSAPQDTEAFF,TGCAGTGCTCCCCAGGACACTGAAGCTTTCTTT
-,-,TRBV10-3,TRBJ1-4,CAITEAGDNEKLFF,TGTGCCATCACGGAAGCAGGCGATAATGAAAAACTGTTTTTT
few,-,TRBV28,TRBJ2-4,CASSSIRFSKNIQYF,TGTGCCAGCAGTTCCATCAGGTTCTCCAAAAACATTCAGTACTTC
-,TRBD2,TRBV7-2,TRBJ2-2,CASSLGLAETGELFF,TGTGCCAGCAGCTTGGGACTAGCGGAAACCGGGGAGCTGTTTTTT
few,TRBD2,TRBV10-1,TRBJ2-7,CAIGTSVPYEQYF,TGCGCCATCGGGACTAGCGTTCCCTACGAGCAGTACTTC
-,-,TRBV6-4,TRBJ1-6,CASSSQGSNSPLHF,TGTGCCAGCAGTTCGCAGGGAAGCAATTCACCCCTCCACTTT
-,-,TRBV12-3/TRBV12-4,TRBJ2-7,CASSLERIRQYF,TGTGCCAGCAGTTTAGAGAGAATCCGTCAGTACTTC
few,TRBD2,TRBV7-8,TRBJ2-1,CASSLPTSAHEQFF,TGTGCCAGCAGCTTGCCTACTAGCGCCCATGAGCAGTTCTTC
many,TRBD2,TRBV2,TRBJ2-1,CASRPGRWTSGGGNNEQFF,TGTGCCAGTAGACCTGGACGCTGGACTAGCGGGGGGGGAAACAATGAGCAGTTCTTC
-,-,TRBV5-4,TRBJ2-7,CASSLGSSQYF,TGTGCCAGCAGCTTGGGGAGTAGTCAGTACTTC
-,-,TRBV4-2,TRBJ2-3,CASSQVRGSDTQYF,TGTGCCAGCAGCCAAGTAAGGGGATCAGATACGCAGTATTTT
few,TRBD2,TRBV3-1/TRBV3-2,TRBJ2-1,CASTKSGDNEQFF,TGTGCCAGCACCAAAAGCGGGGATAATGAGCAGTTCTTC
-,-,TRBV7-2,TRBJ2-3,CASSPHGQSADTQYF,TGTGCCAGCAGCCCCCACGGCCAGAGCGCAGATACGCAGTATTTT
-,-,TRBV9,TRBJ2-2,CASSAGTPNTGELFF,TGTGCCAGCAGCGCCGGGACTCCTAACACCGGGGAGCTGTTTTTT
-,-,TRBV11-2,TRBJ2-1,CASSSMTKEQFF,TGTGCCAGCAGCTCCATGACAAAAGAGCAGTTCTTC
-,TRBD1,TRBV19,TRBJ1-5,CASSTILTGGSNQPQHF,TGTGCCAGTAGTACGATACTCACAGGGGGTAGCAATCAGCCCCAGCATTTT
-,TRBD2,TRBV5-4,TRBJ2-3,CASSFASGGFSRNTQYF,TGTGCCAGCAGCTTTGCTAGCGGGGGGTTCTCGAGGAATACGCAGTATTTT
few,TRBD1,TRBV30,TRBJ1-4,CAWSRDSREKLFF,TGTGCCTGGAGCAGGGACAGTAGAGAAAAACTGTTTTTT
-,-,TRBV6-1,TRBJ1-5,CASSDYYGSNQPQHF,TGTGCCAGCAGTGATTATTACGGGAGCAATCAGCCCCAGCATTTT
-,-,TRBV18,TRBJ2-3,CASSPTRLDKDTQYF,TGTGCCAGCTCACCAACTCGGCTCGACAAAGATACGCAGTATTTT
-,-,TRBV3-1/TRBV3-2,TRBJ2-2,CASSQVSRRGNTGELFF,TGTGCCAGCAGCCAAGTTTCACGCAGGGGGAACACCGGGGAGCTGTTTTTT
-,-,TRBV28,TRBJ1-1,CASNTRVEGNTEAFF,TGTGCCAGCAATACGAGGGTCGAGGGGAACACTGAAGCTTTCTTT
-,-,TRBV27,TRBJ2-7,CASSFRGLEQYF,TGTGCCAGCAGTTTCAGGGGATTGGAGCAGTACTTC
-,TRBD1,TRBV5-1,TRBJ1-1,CASSWTSQGDTEAFF,TGCGCCAGCAGCTGGACGAGCCAGGGGGACACTGAAGCTTTCTTT
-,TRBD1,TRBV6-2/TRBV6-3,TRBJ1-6,CASSRDSSYNSPLHF,TGTGCCAGCAGTAGGGACAGCTCCTATAATTCACCCCTCCACTTT
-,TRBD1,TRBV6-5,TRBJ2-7,CASRDRGVSDHEQYF,TGTGCCAGCAGGGACAGGGGGGTCTCGGATCACGAGCAGTACTTC
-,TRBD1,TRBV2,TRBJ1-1,CASSGSGGVGEAFF,TGTGCCAGCAGTGGCTCAGGGGGTGTCGGTGAAGCTTTCTTT
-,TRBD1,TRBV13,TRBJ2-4,CASSLGLSITGTEIAKNIQYF,TGTGCCAGCAGCTTAGGGCTCTCGATCACCGGGACAGAAATAGCCAAAAACATTCAGTACTTC
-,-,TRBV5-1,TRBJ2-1,CASREGGASSYNEQFF,TGCGCCAGCAGAGAAGGCGGGGCTAGCTCCTACAATGAGCAGTTCTTC
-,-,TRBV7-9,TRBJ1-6,CASSRTGQTYNSPLHF,TGTGCCAGCAGCCGGACGGGACAAACGTATAATTCACCCCTCCACTTT
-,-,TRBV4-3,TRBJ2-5,CASSQGARGLQETQYF,TGCGCCAGCAGCCAAGGCGCCAGGGGCCTCCAAGAGACCCAGTACTTC
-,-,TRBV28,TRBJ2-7,CASSQPLGREQYF,TGTGCCAGCAGCCAACCCCTGGGGAGGGAGCAGTACTTC
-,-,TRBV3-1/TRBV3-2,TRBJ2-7,CASSLAREQYF,TGTGCCAGCAGCCTAGCGCGTGAGCAGTACTTC
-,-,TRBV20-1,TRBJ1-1,CSASTPGGEAFF,TGCAGTGCTAGTACCCCGGGAGGTGAAGCTTTCTTT
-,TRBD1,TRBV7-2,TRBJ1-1,CASSSGRQGVTEAFF,TGTGCCAGCAGCTCCGGACGACAGGGGGTCACTGAAGCTTTCTTT
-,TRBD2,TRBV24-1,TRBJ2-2,CATSDAGGQTGELFF,TGTGCCACCAGTGACGCGGGGGGGCAAACCGGGGAGCTGTTTTTT
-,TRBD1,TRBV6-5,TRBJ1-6,CASRDRDSPLHF,TGTGCCAGCCGGGACAGAGATTCACCCCTCCACTTT
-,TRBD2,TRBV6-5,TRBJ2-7,CASMRGTSYEQYF,TGTGCCAGCATGCGGGGGACGTCCTACGAGCAGTACTTC
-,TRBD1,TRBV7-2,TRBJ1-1,CASSFYFPGQEAFF,TGTGCCAGCAGCTTTTATTTCCCGGGACAGGAAGCTTTCTTT
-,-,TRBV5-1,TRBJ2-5,CASSPRGGAQETQYF,TGCGCCAGCAGCCCCCGAGGGGGGGCTCAAGAGACCCAGTACTTC
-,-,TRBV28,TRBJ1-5,CASSIGTNQPQHF,TGTGCCAGCAGTATTGGGACTAATCAGCCCCAGCATTTT
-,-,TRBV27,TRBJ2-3,CASSSSRQTSTDTQYF,TGTGCCAGCAGTTCTTCTCGACAGACTAGCACAGATACGCAGTATTTT
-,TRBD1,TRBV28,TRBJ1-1,CASLRTGQGNTEAFF,TGTGCCAGCCTAAGAACGGGACAGGGGAACACTGAAGCTTTCTTT
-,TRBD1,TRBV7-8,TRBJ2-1,CASSLTGGSYNEQFF,TGTGCCAGCAGCTTGACAGGGGGGTCATACAATGAGCAGTTCTTC
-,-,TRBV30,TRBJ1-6,CAWSGRGTLSSSYNSPLHF,TGTGCCTGGAGTGGGCGGGGGACATTATCCTCCTCCTATAATTCACCCCTCCACTTT
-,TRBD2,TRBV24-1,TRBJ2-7,CATSGGGVEQYF,TGTGCCACCAGTGGGGGAGGGGTAGAGCAGTACTTC
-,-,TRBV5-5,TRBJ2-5,CASVGQDQETQYF,TGTGCCAGCGTTGGCCAGGACCAAGAGACCCAGTACTTC
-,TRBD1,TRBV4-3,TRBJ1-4,CASSRQGPNEKLFF,TGCGCCAGCAGCCGACAGGGACCTAATGAAAAACTGTTTTTT
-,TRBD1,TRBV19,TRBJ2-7,CASSRSTGGKFYEQYF,TGTGCCAGTAGTCGCTCGACAGGGGGTAAATTCTACGAGCAGTACTTC
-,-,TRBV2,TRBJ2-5,CASAPGGETQYF,TGTGCCAGCGCCCCGGGCGGGGAGACCCAGTACTTC
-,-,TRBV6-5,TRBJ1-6,CASSSRNSPLHF,TGTGCCAGCAGTTCCAGGAATTCACCCCTCCACTTT
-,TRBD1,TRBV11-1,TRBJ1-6,CASSSRGQKNSPLHF,TGTGCCAGCAGCTCTAGGGGACAGAAAAATTCACCCCTCCACTTT
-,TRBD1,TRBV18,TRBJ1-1,CASSPRTGTAMNTEAFF,TGTGCCAGCTCACCACGGACCGGGACAGCCATGAACACTGAAGCTTTCTTT
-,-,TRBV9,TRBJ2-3,CASGRGGSTGTDTQYF,TGTGCCAGCGGGCGTGGGGGGAGCACCGGCACAGATACGCAGTATTTT
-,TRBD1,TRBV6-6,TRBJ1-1,CASRVQGGKTEAFF,TGTGCCAGCAGGGTACAGGGGGGCAAAACTGAAGCTTTCTTT
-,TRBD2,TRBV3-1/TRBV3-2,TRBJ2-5,CASSPLLAAQYF,TGTGCCAGCAGCCCGCTCCTAGCGGCCCAGTACTTC
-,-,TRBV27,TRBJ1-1,CASSLVAMNTEAFF,TGTGCCAGCAGTTTAGTAGCGATGAACACTGAAGCTTTCTTT